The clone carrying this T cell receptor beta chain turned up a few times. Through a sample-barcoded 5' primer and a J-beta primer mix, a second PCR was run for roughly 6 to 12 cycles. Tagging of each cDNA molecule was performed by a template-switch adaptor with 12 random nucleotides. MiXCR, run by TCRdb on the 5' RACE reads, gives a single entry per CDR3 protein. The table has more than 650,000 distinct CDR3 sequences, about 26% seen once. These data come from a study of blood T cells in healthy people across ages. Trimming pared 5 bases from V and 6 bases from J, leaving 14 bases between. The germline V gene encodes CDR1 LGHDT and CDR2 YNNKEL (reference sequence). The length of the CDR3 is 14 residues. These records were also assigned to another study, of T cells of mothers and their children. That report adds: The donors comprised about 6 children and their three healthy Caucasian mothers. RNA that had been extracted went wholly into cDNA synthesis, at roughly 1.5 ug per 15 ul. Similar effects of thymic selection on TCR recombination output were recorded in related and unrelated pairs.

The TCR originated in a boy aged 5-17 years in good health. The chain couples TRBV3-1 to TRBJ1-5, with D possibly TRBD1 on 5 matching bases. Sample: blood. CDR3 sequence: CASSVSRVGQPQHF. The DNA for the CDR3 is TGTGCCAGCAGCGTGAGCAGGGTCGGTCAGCCCCAGCATTTT.